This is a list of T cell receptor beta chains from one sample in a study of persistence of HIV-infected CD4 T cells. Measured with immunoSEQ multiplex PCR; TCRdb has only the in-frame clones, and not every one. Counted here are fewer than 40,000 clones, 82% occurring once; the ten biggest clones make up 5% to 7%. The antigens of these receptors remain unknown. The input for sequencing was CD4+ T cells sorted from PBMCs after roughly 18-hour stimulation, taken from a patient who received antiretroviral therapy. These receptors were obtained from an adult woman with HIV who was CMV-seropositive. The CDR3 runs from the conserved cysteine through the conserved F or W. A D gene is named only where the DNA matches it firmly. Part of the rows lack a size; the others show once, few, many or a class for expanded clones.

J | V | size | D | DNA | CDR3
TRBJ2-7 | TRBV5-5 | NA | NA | TGTGCCAGCAGCTTGGCTCCTACTTCCTACGAGCAGTACTTC | CASSLAPTSYEQYF
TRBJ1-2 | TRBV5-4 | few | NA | TGTGCCAGCAGCTTAAGGACCACCAGACCCACCTTC | CASSLRTTRPTF
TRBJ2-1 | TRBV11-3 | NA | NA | TGTGCCAGCAGCTACGGACGGAGCTCCTACAATGAGCAGTTCTTC | CASSYGRSSYNEQFF
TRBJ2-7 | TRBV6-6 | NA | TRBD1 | TGTGCCAGCAGTTACCCAAAGGGACAGTTCTACGAGCAGTACTTC | CASSYPKGQFYEQYF
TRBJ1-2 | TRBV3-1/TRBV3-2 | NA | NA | TGTGCCAGCAGCCAAGGTGAAAGGGGCGGCGGCTACACCTTC | CASSQGERGGGYTF
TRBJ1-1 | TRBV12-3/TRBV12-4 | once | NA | TGTGCCAGCAGTTTAACCGTTGAAGCTTTCTTT | CASSLTVEAFF
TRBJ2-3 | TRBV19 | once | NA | TGTGCCAGTTCGGACGAAGGGCGTGGTAGGACAGATACGCAGTATTTT | CASSDEGRGRTDTQYF
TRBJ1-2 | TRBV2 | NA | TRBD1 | TGTGCCAGCAGTGATCGGGACAGGGGGTCGGGCTACACCTTC | CASSDRDRGSGYTF
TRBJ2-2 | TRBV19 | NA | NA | TGTGCCAGTAGTAGGTCCGGGGAGCTGTTTTTT | CASSRSGELFF
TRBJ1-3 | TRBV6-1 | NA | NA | TGTGCCAGCAGTCCTTCGCCTGTAACTGGAAACACCATATATTTT | CASSPSPVTGNTIYF
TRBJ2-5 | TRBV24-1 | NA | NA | TGTGCCACCAGTGACGGCAAATCAGAGACCCAGTACTTC | CATSDGKSETQYF
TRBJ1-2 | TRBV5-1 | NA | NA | TGCGCCAGCAGCTTGGACATCTATGGCTACACCTTC | CASSLDIYGYTF
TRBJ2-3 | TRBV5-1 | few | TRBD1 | TGCGCCAGCAGCTTGGGGGACAGGGACACAGATACGCAGTATTTT | CASSLGDRDTDTQYF
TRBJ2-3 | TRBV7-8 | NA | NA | TGTGCCAGCAGCTTCCGTCAAGCTTACATGTCTAGCACAGATACGCAGTATTTT | CASSFRQAYMSSTDTQYF
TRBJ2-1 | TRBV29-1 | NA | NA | TGCAGCGCGGGTCCCCAGAATGGGCAGTTCTTC | CSAGPQNGQFF
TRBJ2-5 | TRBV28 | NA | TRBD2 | TGTGCCAGCAGTTTTGATAGCGGGCGGGGCTTGGCCCAGTACTTC | CASSFDSGRGLAQYF
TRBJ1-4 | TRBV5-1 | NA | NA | TGCGCCAGCAGTTGGGATGGAGCTGAAAAACTGTTTTTT | CASSWDGAEKLFF
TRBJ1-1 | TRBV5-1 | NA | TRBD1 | TGCGCCAGCAGCCCCGGACAGGCCTTTCAGAACACTGAAGCTTTCTTT | CASSPGQAFQNTEAFF
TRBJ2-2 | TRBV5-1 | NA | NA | TGCGCCAGCAGCTACGATCCGGGATCGAACACCGGGGAGCTGTTTTTT | CASSYDPGSNTGELFF
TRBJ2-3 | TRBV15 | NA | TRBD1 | TGTGCCACCAGCAGAGGGGGCAGGGGGATTGGAGATACGCAGTATTTT | CATSRGGRGIGDTQYF
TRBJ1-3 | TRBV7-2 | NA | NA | TGTGCCAGCAGCTCGGGGTCCAGAGCGGCTGGAAACACCATATATTTT | CASSSGSRAAGNTIYF
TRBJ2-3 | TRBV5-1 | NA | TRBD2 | TGCGCCAGCAGCCAAACTACACGCGGGGGACCCGGCACAGATACGCAGTATTTT | CASSQTTRGGPGTDTQYF
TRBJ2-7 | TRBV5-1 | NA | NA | TGCGCCAGCAGCTTGGGGGTTGGAATTTACGAGCAGTACTTC | CASSLGVGIYEQYF
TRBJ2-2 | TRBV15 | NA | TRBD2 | TGTGCCACCAGCAAACGGACTAGCGGTAACACCGGGGAGCTGTTTTTT | CATSKRTSGNTGELFF
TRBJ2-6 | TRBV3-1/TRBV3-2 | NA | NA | TGTGCCAGCAGCCAACCCTTTTCTGGGGCCAACGTCCTGACTTTC | CASSQPFSGANVLTF
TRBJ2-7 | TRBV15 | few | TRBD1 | TGTGCCACCAGCAAGGACAGGAGTACCTACGAGCAGTACTTC | CATSKDRSTYEQYF
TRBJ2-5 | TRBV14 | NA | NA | TGTGCCAGCAGCCATATGGGGAGAGAGACCCAGTACTTC | CASSHMGRETQYF
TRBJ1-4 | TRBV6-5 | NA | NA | TGTGCCAGCCAGATTGCAACTAATGAAAAACTGTTTTTT | CASQIATNEKLFF
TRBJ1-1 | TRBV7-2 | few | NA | TGTGCCAGCAGCTTGGACCGGACGGAGAACACTGAAGCTTTCTTT | CASSLDRTENTEAFF
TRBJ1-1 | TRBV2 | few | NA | TGTGCCAGCACGGGGGCGCGTCGGACTGAAGCTTTCTTT | CASTGARRTEAFF
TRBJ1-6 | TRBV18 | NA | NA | TGTGCCAGCCACGATTATACTCGGAGGAGAACCCTCCACTTT | CASHDYTRRRTLHF
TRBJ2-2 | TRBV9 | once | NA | TGTGCCAGCAGCGTGAATACGGGTGAGGCCGGGGAGCTGTTTTTT | CASSVNTGEAGELFF
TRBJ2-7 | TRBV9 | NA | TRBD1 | TGTGCCAGCAGCGTAGCCGGACAGGGGGGGCCCTACGAGCAGTACTTC | CASSVAGQGGPYEQYF
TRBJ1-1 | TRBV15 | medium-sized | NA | TGTGCCACCAGCAGTCAAGGCTACACTGAAGCTTTCTTT | CATSSQGYTEAFF
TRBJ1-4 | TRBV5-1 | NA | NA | TGCGCCAGCAGCCCCGGGCGAGTGGGAACTAATGAAAAACTGTTTTTT | CASSPGRVGTNEKLFF
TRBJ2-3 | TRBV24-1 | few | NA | TGTGCCACCAGGGGGGCGTATGGCACAGATACGCAGTATTTT | CATRGAYGTDTQYF
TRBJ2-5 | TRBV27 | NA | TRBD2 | TGTGCCAGCAGTCCTAGCGGGGGGAAAGAGACCCAGTACTTC | CASSPSGGKETQYF
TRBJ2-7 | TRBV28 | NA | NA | TGTGCCAGCAGTGTGTTGAGCTCCTACGAGCAGTACTTC | CASSVLSSYEQYF
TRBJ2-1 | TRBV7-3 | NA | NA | TGTGCCACCAGCAAAAGCTCCTACAATGAGCAGTTCTTC | CATSKSSYNEQFF
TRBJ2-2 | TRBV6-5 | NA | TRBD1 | TGTGCCAGCAGGTCGGGACAGGCGAACACCGGGGAGCTGTTTTTT | CASRSGQANTGELFF
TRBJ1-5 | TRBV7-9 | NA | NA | TGTGCCAGCAGCTATAATTCAAATCAGCCCCAGCATTTT | CASSYNSNQPQHF
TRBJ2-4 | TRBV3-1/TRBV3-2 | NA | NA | TGTGCCAGCAGCCAAGATTGGGACGGTAAAAACATTCAGTACTTC | CASSQDWDGKNIQYF
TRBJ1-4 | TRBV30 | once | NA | TGTGCCTGGAGAGGATCCCGGGGCGAAAAACTGTTTTTT | CAWRGSRGEKLFF